The clone carrying this T cell receptor beta chain has ten or more counts. Its target is unknown. The record originates from a study of T cells in Graves' hyperthyroidism and ophthalmopathy. The CDR3 regions of TCR beta were amplified from RNA transcripts. With the HTBI primer set, the TCR CDR3 went through a first round of RT-PCR. In TCRdb, the multiplex PCR reads were re-called with MiXCR into one record per CDR3 protein. The sample has more than 500,000 distinct CDR3 sequences, around 13% seen once. Study-level results: Also found in blood were most expanded thyroid clonotypes above 0.001.

Germline V gene sequence: CDR1 KGHSH, CDR2 LQKENI. The V gene end was trimmed by 4 bases and the J gene end by 5 bases; junction bases not matched to a gene: 1. The CDR3 extends over 12 amino acids. The rearrangement links TRBV18 to TRBJ1-1; 7 nucleotides align to TRBD1. Sequences were obtained from blood. The receptor comes from a woman in her 40s with Graves' hyperthyroidism. The CDR3 loop reads CASSQDRTEAFF. CDR3 DNA sequence: TGTGCCAGCTCACAGGACAGGACTGAAGCTTTCTTT.